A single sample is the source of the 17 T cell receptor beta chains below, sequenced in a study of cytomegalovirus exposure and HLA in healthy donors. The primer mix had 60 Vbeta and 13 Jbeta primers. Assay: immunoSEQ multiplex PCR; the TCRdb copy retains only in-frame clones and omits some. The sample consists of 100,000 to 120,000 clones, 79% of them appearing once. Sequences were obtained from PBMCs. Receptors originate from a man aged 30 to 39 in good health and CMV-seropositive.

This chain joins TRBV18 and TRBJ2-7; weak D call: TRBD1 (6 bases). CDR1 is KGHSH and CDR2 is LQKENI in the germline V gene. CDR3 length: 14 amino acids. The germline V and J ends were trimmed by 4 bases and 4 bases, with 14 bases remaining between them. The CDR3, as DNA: TGTGCCAGCTCACTACAGGGAAACCCTTACGAGCAGTACTTC. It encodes CASSLQGNPYEQYF.

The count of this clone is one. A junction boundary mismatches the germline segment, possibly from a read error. The chain's CDR3 is CASSLKGQSNYGYAF. The CDR3 DNA follows: TGTGCCAGCAGTCTTAAGGGACAGTCCAACTATGGCTACGCCTTC. The chain recombines TRBV6-1 with TRBJ1-2; the match to TRBD1 covers 7 bases. Looked up from germline, CDR1 is MNHNS and CDR2 is SASEGT. The CDR3 extends over 15 amino acids.

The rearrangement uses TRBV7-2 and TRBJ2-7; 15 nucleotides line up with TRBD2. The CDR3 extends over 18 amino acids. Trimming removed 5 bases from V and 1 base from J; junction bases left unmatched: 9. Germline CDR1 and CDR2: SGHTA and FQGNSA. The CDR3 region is CASSPPGLAGGKSYEQYF. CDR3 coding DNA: TGTGCCAGCAGCCCCCCGGGACTAGCGGGGGGCAAATCCTACGAGCAGTACTTC. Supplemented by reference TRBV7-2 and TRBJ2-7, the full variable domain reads GAGVSQSPSNKVTEKGKDVELRCDPISGHTALYWYRQSLGQGLEFLIYFQGNSAPDKSGLPSDRFSAERTGGSVSTLTIQRTQQEDSAVYLCASSPPGLAGGKSYEQYFGPGTRLTVT.

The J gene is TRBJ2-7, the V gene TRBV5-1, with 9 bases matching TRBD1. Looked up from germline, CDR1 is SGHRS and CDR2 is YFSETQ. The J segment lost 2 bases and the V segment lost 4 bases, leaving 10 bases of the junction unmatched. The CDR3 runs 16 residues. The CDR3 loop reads CASSPVKGQGTYEQYF. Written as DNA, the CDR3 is TGCGCCAGCAGCCCGGTGAAGGGACAGGGAACCTACGAGCAGTACTTC.

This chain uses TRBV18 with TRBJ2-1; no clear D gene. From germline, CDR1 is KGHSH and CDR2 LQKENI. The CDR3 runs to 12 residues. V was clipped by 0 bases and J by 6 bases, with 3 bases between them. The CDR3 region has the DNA TGTGCCAGCTCACCACCCCTCAATGAGCAGTTCTTC. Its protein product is CASSPPLNEQFF.

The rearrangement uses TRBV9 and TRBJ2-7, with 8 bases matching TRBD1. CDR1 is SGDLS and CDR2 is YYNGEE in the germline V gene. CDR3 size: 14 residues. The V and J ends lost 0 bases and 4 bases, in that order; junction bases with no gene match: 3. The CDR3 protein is CASSVAGGGYEQYF. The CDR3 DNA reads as TGTGCCAGCAGCGTAGCAGGGGGCGGATACGAGCAGTACTTC.

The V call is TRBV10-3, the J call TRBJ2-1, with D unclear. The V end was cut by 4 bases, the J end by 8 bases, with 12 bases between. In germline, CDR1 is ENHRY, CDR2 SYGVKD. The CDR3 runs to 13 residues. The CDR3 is CAISALTSDEQFF. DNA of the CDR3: TGTGCCATCAGTGCCCTCACAAGCGATGAGCAGTTCTTC.

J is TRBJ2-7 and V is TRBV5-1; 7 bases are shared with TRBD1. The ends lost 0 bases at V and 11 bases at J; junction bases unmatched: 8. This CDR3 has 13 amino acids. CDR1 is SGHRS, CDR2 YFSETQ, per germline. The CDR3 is CASSLALTGKKYF. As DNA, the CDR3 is TGCGCCAGCAGCTTGGCTCTGACAGGGAAGAAGTACTTC.

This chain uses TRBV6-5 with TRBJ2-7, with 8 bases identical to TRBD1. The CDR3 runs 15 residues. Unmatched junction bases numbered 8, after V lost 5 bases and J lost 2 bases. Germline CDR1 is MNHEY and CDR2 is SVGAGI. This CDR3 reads CASSPDRGETYEQYF. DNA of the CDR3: TGTGCCAGCAGTCCCGACAGGGGCGAGACCTACGAGCAGTACTTC.

CDR3: CASSFGTGSITQYF. Written as DNA, the CDR3 is TGTGCCAGCAGTTTTGGGACAGGGTCAATCACGCAGTATTTT. V and J are TRBV5-6 and TRBJ2-3, with TRBD1 identical over 9 bases. V shed 5 bases and J 9 bases; nucleotides not matched to a gene: 10. The CDR3 spans 14 residues. CDR1 is SGHDT and CDR2 is YYEEEE in the germline V gene.

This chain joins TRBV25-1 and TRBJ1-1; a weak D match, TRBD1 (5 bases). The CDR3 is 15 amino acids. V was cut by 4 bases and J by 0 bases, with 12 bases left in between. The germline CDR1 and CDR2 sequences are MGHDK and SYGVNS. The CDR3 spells CASSGQGNMNTEAFF. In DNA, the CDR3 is TGTGCCAGCAGTGGCCAGGGAAATATGAACACTGAAGCTTTCTTT.

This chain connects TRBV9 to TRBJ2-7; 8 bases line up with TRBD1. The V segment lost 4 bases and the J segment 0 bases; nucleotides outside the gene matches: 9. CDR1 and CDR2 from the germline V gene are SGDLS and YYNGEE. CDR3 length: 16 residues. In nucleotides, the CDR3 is TGTGCCAGCAGCTTCACCGGGACAGGATACTCCTACGAGCAGTACTTC. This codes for CASSFTGTGYSYEQYF.

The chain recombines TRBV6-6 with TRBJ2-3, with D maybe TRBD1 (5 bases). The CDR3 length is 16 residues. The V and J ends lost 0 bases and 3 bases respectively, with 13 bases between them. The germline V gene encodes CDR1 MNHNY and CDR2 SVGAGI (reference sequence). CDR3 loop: CASSYSGQGKTDTQYF. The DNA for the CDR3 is TGTGCCAGCAGTTACTCTGGTCAGGGTAAGACAGATACGCAGTATTTT.

The CDR3 loop is CASSPRGGVEKLFF. CDR3 coding DNA: TGTGCCAGCAGCCCTCGAGGGGGGGTTGAAAAACTGTTTTTT. The genes are TRBV2 and TRBJ1-4, with TRBD1 as a possible D gene (6 bases). The V gene lost 6 bases and the J gene lost 7 bases, with 15 bases spanning the gap. This CDR3 is built from 14 residues. From germline, CDR1 is SNHLY and CDR2 FYNNEI.

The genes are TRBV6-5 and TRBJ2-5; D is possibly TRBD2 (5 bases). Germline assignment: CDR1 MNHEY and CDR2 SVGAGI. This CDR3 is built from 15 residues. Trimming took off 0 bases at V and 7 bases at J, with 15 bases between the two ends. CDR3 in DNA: TGTGCCAGCAGTTACTCGTATGGTACTGAGGGGACCCAGTACTTC. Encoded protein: CASSYSYGTEGTQYF.

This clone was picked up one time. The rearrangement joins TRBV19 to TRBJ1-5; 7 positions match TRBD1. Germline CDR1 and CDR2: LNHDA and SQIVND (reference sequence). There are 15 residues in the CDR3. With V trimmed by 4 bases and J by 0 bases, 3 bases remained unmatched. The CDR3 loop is CASSTTGNSNQPQHF. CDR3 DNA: TGTGCCAGTAGTACGACAGGGAATAGCAATCAGCCCCAGCATTTT.

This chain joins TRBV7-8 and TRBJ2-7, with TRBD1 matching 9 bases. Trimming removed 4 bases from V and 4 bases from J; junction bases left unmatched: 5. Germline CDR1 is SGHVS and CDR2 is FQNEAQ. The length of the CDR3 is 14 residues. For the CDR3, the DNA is TGTGCCAGCAGCTCCCGGGACAGGGAATACGAGCAGTACTTC. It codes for CASSSRDREYEQYF.